The 32 T cell receptor beta chains presented below share a single source sample, sequenced in a study of blood T cell repertoires in COVID-19. TCRdb's copy holds only in-frame clones and misses some; the assay was immunoSEQ multiplex PCR. The profile shows 250,000 to 350,000 clones, about 93% of them singletons. Sample: PBMCs or T cells enriched from blood (not recorded which). Receptors originate from a woman in her twenties or thirties who had recovered from COVID-19.

The rearrangement uses TRBV6-5 and TRBJ1-5; unclear D gene. The CDR3 totals 14 residues. Deletions cut 6 bases from V and 2 bases from J, with 11 bases between. Looked up from germline, CDR1 is MNHEY and CDR2 is SVGAGI. The CDR3 nucleotides are TGTGCCAGCAGCCTGAATGAGGGCAATCAGCCCCAGCATTTT. Translation: CASSLNEGNQPQHF.

V gene TRBV19 combines with J gene TRBJ2-1; D might be TRBD2 (7 bases). CDR1 and CDR2 from the germline V gene are LNHDA and SQIVND (reference sequence). V was cut by 2 bases and J by 1 base, with 15 bases left in between. The CDR3 is 17 residues long. The CDR3 loop reads CASSIFGGGSSYNEQFF. In DNA form, the CDR3 reads TGTGCCAGTAGTATATTCGGGGGCGGGAGTTCCTACAATGAGCAGTTCTTC.

V gene TRBV19 combines with J gene TRBJ2-7, with D unresolved. CDR1 is LNHDA, CDR2 SQIVND, per germline (reference sequence). CDR3 length equals 11 residues. V was trimmed by 6 bases and J by 2 bases, leaving 5 bases between them. CDR3 protein: CASSNTYEQYF. The CDR3 DNA reads as TGTGCCAGTAGCAACACCTACGAGCAGTACTTC. The whole variable domain, remainder taken from reference TRBV19 and TRBJ2-7, is DGGITQSPKYLFRKEGQNVTLSCEQNLNHDAMYWYRQDPGQGLRLIYYSQIVNDFQKGDIAEGYSVSREKKESFPLTVTSAQKNPTAFYLCASSNTYEQYFGPGTRLTVT.

The chain carries TRBV5-8 and TRBJ2-5; 9 bases fit TRBD2. Germline V gene lookup returns CDR1 SGHTS and CDR2 YDEGEE. The CDR3 totals 15 residues. Losses at the gene ends were 4 bases for V and 5 bases for J; bases not matched to a gene: 9. The CDR3 DNA reads as TGTGCCAGCAGCCCCTCCGCGGGAGGGGGGGAGACCCAGTACTTC. Translated: CASSPSAGGGETQYF.

This rearrangement joins TRBV18 to TRBJ1-5; D is ambiguous. The CDR3 contains 15 residues. Trimming removed 3 bases at V and 3 bases at J, with 12 bases between. Germline loops: CDR1 KGHSH, CDR2 LQKENI. The CDR3 loop is CASSPKTRANQPQHF. In nucleotides, the CDR3 is TGTGCCAGCTCACCCAAAACACGTGCCAATCAGCCCCAGCATTTT.

This clone was observed a handful of times. The chain recombines TRBV5-8 with TRBJ2-7; 10 nucleotides match TRBD1. The J segment lost 4 bases and the V segment lost 2 bases, leaving 3 bases of the junction unmatched. Germline V gives CDR1 SGHTS, CDR2 YDEGEE. The CDR3 is 14 amino acids. CDR3: CASSFPGQGYEQYF. CDR3 in DNA: TGTGCCAGCAGCTTTCCGGGACAGGGGTACGAGCAGTACTTC.

The J gene is TRBJ1-5, the V gene TRBV4-3; 8 bases fit TRBD1. Looked up from germline, CDR1 is LGHNA and CDR2 is YSLEER. This CDR3 contains 15 residues. With V trimmed by 4 bases and J by 0 bases, 2 bases remained unmatched. CDR3: CASSPGTGSNQPQHF. CDR3 bases: TGCGCCAGCAGCCCAGGGACAGGTAGCAATCAGCCCCAGCATTTT.

The V call is TRBV5-1, the J call TRBJ2-7, with TRBD1 matching 7 bases. With 3 bases clipped from V and 2 bases from J, the junction kept 5 bases outside the gene matches. Germline V lookup: CDR1 SGHRS, CDR2 YFSETQ. CDR3 length: 14 amino acids. Written as DNA, the CDR3 is TGCGCCAGCAGCTCCTTAACAGGGGCCTACGAGCAGTACTTC. Translating gives CASSSLTGAYEQYF.

V and J are TRBV3-1 (or the pseudogene TRBV3-2) and TRBJ1-5; D is unresolved. Trimming removed 1 base from V and 2 bases from J, with 6 bases in between. This CDR3 spans 14 amino acids. CDR1 is LGHDT, CDR2 YNNKEL, per germline (reference sequence). The CDR3 coding sequence is TGTGCCAGCAGCCAAGTTTCCGGCAATCAGCCCCAGCATTTT. This codes for CASSQVSGNQPQHF.

The V call is TRBV28, the J call TRBJ1-1; 8 bases are a match to TRBD1. CDR1 and CDR2 (germline): MDHEN, SYDVKM. The CDR3 loop spans 15 amino acids. The V segment lost 6 bases and the J segment 6 bases; nucleotides outside the gene matches: 12. This CDR3 reads CASRKPGTGDSEAFF. The CDR3 nucleotides are TGTGCCAGCAGAAAACCCGGGACAGGCGACTCTGAAGCTTTCTTT.

This clone showed up just a few times. This chain connects TRBV7-2 to TRBJ2-2, with D unresolved. V gave up 4 bases and J gave up 4 bases, with 10 bases separating them. Looked up from germline, CDR1 is SGHTA and CDR2 is FQGNSA. The CDR3 has 14 amino acids. CDR3 in amino acids: CASSYDSSTGELFF. CDR3 in DNA: TGTGCCAGCAGCTATGACTCGAGCACCGGGGAGCTGTTTTTT.

The V gene is TRBV28, the J gene TRBJ1-3, with unresolved D. The V gene's germline CDR1 is MDHEN and CDR2 SYDVKM. The CDR3 totals 13 residues. Deletions cut 6 bases from V and 3 bases from J, with 9 bases between. The CDR3 DNA sequence: TGTGCCAGCAGACTTTGGAGTGGAAACACCATATATTTT. Translation: CASRLWSGNTIYF.

The gene calls are TRBV27 and TRBJ1-2; 10 bases map to TRBD1. CDR1 is MNHEY, CDR2 SMNVEV, per germline (reference sequence). This CDR3 contains 16 residues. With 1 base clipped from V and 4 bases from J, the junction kept 6 bases outside the gene matches. The CDR3 sequence is CASSLYGQGGAYGYTF. As DNA, the CDR3 is TGTGCCAGCAGTTTATACGGACAGGGGGGTGCCTATGGCTACACCTTC.

The chain has TRBV2 and TRBJ2-5, with 10 bases aligning to TRBD2. There are 15 residues in the CDR3. V trimming: 6 bases; J trimming: 4 bases; junction bases outside the gene matches: 8. CDR1 is SNHLY, CDR2 FYNNEI, per germline. This CDR3 is CASRPIAGGGETQYF. The CDR3 bases are TGTGCCAGCAGGCCCATAGCGGGAGGAGGAGAGACCCAGTACTTC. The full variable domain, in which reference TRBV2 and TRBJ2-5 provide the parts outside the CDR3, is EPEVTQTPSHQVTQMGQEVILRCVPISNHLYFYWYRQILGQKVEFLVSFYNNEISEKSEIFDDQFSVERPDGSNFTLKIRSTKLEDSAMYFCASRPIAGGGETQYFGPGTRLLVL.

The V gene is TRBV30, the J gene TRBJ1-4, with a possible D match to TRBD1 (6 bases). This CDR3 comprises 15 residues. Germline values: CDR1 GTSNPN, CDR2 SVGIG (reference sequence). V gave up 1 base and J gave up 7 bases, with 16 bases separating them. As DNA, the CDR3 is TGTGCCTGGAGTGCCCCGGGGGGCGTGCGTGAAAAACTGTTTTTT. This sequence encodes CAWSAPGGVREKLFF.

The rearrangement links TRBV27 to TRBJ1-1; 7 bases line up with TRBD1. Trimming took 5 bases from V and 2 from J; bases not matched to a gene: 8. Germline CDR1 and CDR2: MNHEY and SMNVEV (reference sequence). This CDR3 has 15 amino acids. The CDR3 loop is CASSPRQGGNTEAFF. The CDR3 nucleotides read TGTGCCAGCAGTCCGCGACAGGGTGGAAACACTGAAGCTTTCTTT.

The rearrangement links TRBV19 to TRBJ1-1, with a possible D match to TRBD1 (6 bases). The CDR3 contains 14 residues. The germline V gene encodes CDR1 LNHDA and CDR2 SQIVND (reference sequence). Trimming stripped 4 bases from V and 7 bases from J, with 16 bases between. CDR3 DNA sequence: TGTGCCAGTAGTACCGACCCGAACAGGGTTGAAGCTTTCTTT. The encoded protein is CASSTDPNRVEAFF.

The chain links TRBV4-3 to TRBJ2-1, with TRBD2 identical over 9 bases. Germline V lookup: CDR1 LGHNA, CDR2 YSLEER. The CDR3 extends over 16 amino acids. Trimming at V came to 0 bases and at J to 6 bases, leaving 6 bases not matched to a gene. The CDR3 DNA reads TGCGCCAGCAGCCAAGAAAAGCGGGAGGTCCCCAATGAGCAGTTCTTC. It translates to CASSQEKREVPNEQFF.

V gene TRBV19 combines with J gene TRBJ2-7; a possible D gene is TRBD1 (6 bases). Germline V gene data show CDR1 as LNHDA and CDR2 as SQIVND (reference sequence). The CDR3 runs to 12 residues. Deletions cut 10 bases from V and 6 bases from J, with 16 bases between. CDR3 region: CATQGTPSEQYF. CDR3 sequence (DNA): TGTGCCACCCAGGGGACGCCGAGCGAGCAGTACTTC.

The chain's CDR3 is CASTAGLHGYTF. The CDR3 DNA follows: TGTGCCAGTACGGCGGGGCTCCATGGCTACACCTTC. The V and J genes are TRBV19 and TRBJ1-2, with D possibly being TRBD1 (5 bases). The CDR3 consists of 12 residues. V dropped 7 bases and J dropped 6 bases, with 12 bases sitting between them. CDR1 and CDR2 (germline): LNHDA, SQIVND (reference sequence).

The J gene is TRBJ2-1, the V gene TRBV7-9; TRBD2 matches at 7 bases. Trimming took 3 bases from V and 2 from J; bases not matched to a gene: 4. The CDR3 has 15 residues. The germline V gene encodes CDR1 SEHNR and CDR2 FQNEAQ (reference sequence). In DNA, the CDR3 is TGTGCCAGCAGCTTTTACGCGGGAGCCTACAATGAGCAGTTCTTC. As protein: CASSFYAGAYNEQFF.

The chain employs TRBV6-2 or TRBV6-3 and TRBJ1-5; TRBD1 might be the D (6 bases). This CDR3 comprises 14 residues. The V end was cut by 2 bases, the J end by 6 bases, with 11 bases between. Germline-derived CDR1 and CDR2 are MNHEY and SVGEGT. This CDR3 reads CASSYITGIQPQHF. The CDR3 coding sequence is TGTGCCAGCAGTTACATCACAGGGATTCAGCCCCAGCATTTT.

The V and J genes are TRBV9 and TRBJ2-1; 9 nucleotides agree with TRBD2. The CDR3 has 16 amino acids. Trimming took 0 bases from V and 4 from J; bases not matched to a gene: 5. The germline V gene encodes CDR1 SGDLS and CDR2 YYNGEE. CDR3 residues: CASSVEKGLAYNEQFF. As DNA, the CDR3 is TGTGCCAGCAGCGTAGAAAAGGGACTAGCTTACAATGAGCAGTTCTTC.

V gene TRBV6-5 combines with J gene TRBJ1-6, with D possibly being TRBD1 (6 bases). V was trimmed by 6 bases and J by 4 bases, leaving 13 bases between them. Germline loops: CDR1 MNHEY, CDR2 SVGAGI. There are 15 residues in the CDR3. CDR3 region: CASRSGGLYNSPLHF. DNA for the CDR3: TGTGCCAGCAGGTCCGGGGGGCTATATAATTCACCCCTCCACTTT.

V gene TRBV3-1 (or the pseudogene TRBV3-2) combines with J gene TRBJ1-1, with TRBD1 matching over 12 bases. CDR1 LGHDT and CDR2 YNNKEL come from the germline V gene (reference sequence). Trimming cost V 4 bases and J 6 bases; bases outside gene matches: 3. This CDR3 region has 14 residues. Here the CDR3 reads CASSPGQGASEAFF. The DNA of the CDR3 is TGTGCCAGCAGCCCGGGACAGGGGGCTTCTGAAGCTTTCTTT.

This chain links TRBV4-3 with TRBJ1-2, with D possibly matching TRBD1 (6 bases). Germline CDR1 is LGHNA and CDR2 is YSLEER. The CDR3 runs 13 residues. V was pared by 1 base and J by 7 bases, with 10 bases between. The chain's CDR3 is CASSQGTDSGYTF. CDR3 nucleotides: TGCGCCAGCAGCCAAGGGACAGATAGTGGCTACACCTTC.

V gene TRBV11-3 combines with J gene TRBJ2-3, with 9 bases lining up with TRBD1. Germline V gene data show CDR1 as SGHNT and CDR2 as YENEEA. Trimming removed 5 bases from V and 2 bases from J; junction bases left unmatched: 5. The CDR3 runs to 15 residues. The CDR3 loop reads CASSRTGGNTDTQYF. The CDR3 coding sequence is TGTGCCAGCAGCCGCACAGGGGGCAACACAGATACGCAGTATTTT.

This chain uses TRBV7-3 with TRBJ2-5, with D possibly TRBD2 on 5 matching bases. Deletions cut 1 base from V and 5 bases from J, with 17 bases between. Germline CDR1 reads SGHTA; CDR2 reads FQGTGA. The length of the CDR3 is 16 residues. CDR3 amino acids: CASSLNPSSPLETQYF. CDR3 DNA: TGTGCCAGCAGCTTAAACCCCTCTAGCCCTCTTGAGACCCAGTACTTC.

The gene calls are TRBV4-1 and TRBJ1-2, with a tentative D call TRBD1 (5 bases). The CDR3 loop spans 14 amino acids. Germline values: CDR1 MGHRA, CDR2 YSYEKL. Trimming shortened V by 1 base and J by 6 bases, and 12 bases separated the two germline ends. This CDR3 is CASSQVGGTHGYTF. CDR3 DNA sequence: TGCGCCAGCAGCCAAGTCGGGGGGACTCATGGCTACACCTTC.

The chain combines TRBV6-5 with TRBJ2-3; no firm D call. The CDR3 runs 14 residues. Germline V gives CDR1 MNHEY, CDR2 SVGAGI. V was shortened by 6 bases and J by 3 bases, with 13 bases between the two germline ends. In nucleotides, the CDR3 is TGTGCCAGCAGAAATTCAATACAAACAGATACGCAGTATTTT. This codes for CASRNSIQTDTQYF.

V is TRBV5-1 and J is TRBJ2-6, with unresolved D. This CDR3 contains 17 residues. V was cut by 1 base and J by 4 bases, with 15 bases left in between. Germline-derived CDR1 and CDR2 are SGHRS and YFSETQ. The CDR3 DNA sequence: TGCGCCAGCAGCTTGTCCGCGTTATCTTCCGGGGCCAACGTCCTGACTTTC. Its translation: CASSLSALSSGANVLTF.

The chain employs TRBV7-9 and TRBJ2-1; no clear D gene. V shed 4 bases and J shed 7 bases, with 8 bases lying between them. Germline V gene sequence: CDR1 SEHNR, CDR2 FQNEAQ (reference sequence). The CDR3 sequence is 12 residues long. The CDR3 spells CASSSSMNEQFF. The CDR3 bases are TGTGCCAGCAGCTCAAGCATGAATGAGCAGTTCTTC.